This TCR beta chain was identified in a study of CD8+ T cells in alopecia areata. Extracted from the samples, RNA was reverse transcribed into cDNA to serve as the sequencing template. Sequencing was performed with immunoSEQ multiplex PCR; in TCRdb, only in-frame clones are kept and a portion is missing. The table lists 140,000 to 150,000 clones, roughly 53% of them singletons. V shed 0 bases and J shed 8 bases, with 10 bases lying between them. Germline assignment: CDR1 SGHTA and CDR2 FQGNSA. This CDR3 spans 13 amino acids. The sample consisted of CD4+ T cells sorted from blood, taken at week 0. The chain carries TRBV7-2 and TRBJ1-2, with D tentatively TRBD1 (6 bases). The sequence was obtained from a human donor with alopecia areata. DNA of the CDR3: TGTGCCAGCAGCTTAGCCTCGAGGGGGGGCTACACCTTC. This gives the protein CASSLASRGGYTF.